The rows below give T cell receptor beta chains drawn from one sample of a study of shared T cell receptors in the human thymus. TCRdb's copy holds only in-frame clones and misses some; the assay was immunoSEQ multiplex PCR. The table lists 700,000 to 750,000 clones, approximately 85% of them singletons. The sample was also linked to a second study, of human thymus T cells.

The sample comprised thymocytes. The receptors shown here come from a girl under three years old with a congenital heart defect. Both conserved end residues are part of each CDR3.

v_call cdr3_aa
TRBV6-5 CATAGPYNEQFF
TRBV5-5 CASSLRGLPRETQYF
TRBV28 CASLDRGHLYGYTF
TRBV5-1 CASSLEPPQTNNANTGELFF
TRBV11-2 CASSLERASESSYNEQFF
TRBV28 CARVSEVEKLFF
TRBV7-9 CASSLLGGYGTDTQYF
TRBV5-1 CASSLENALAGTDTQYF
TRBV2 CASRPGAGGNTGELFF
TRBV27 CASSRSAGATYEQYF
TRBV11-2 CASSFPGFMRQKLFF
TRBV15 CATSRDPGGFNTGELFF
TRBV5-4 CASSGGGQAPGGYTF
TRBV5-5 CASNPLLPRSQIFLSPLHF
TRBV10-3 CAIRAQDRGRPSITDTQYF
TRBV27 CASSLSGGSNQPQHF
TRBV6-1 CASSTRTGGDTEAFF
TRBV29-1 CSAVIRTVPEKNIQYF
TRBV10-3 CAISEGDRFSPLHF
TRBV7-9 CASSLGLAGGAYEQYF
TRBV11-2 CASSPLLQEGNTIYF
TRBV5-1 CASSFHYLPGQGPGELFF
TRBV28 CASSLFGGQISTGVLVYGYTF
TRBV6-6 CASSYLPGLVGDTQYF
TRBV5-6 CASSGPGNTIYF
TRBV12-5 CASGWGGRERETQYF
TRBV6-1 CASSPLVRVRGYTF
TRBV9 CASSVSGTITGQPNTEAFF
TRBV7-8 CASSPRTGTWNEQFF
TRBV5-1 CASSLAQNTGELFF
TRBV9 CASTGTGTNYGYTF
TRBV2 CASSGLVSYEQYF
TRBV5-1 CASRGQPNTEAFF
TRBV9 CASSGKQGRSSGYTF
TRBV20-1 CSARGQGAAFF
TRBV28 CASSFPEGAEKLFF
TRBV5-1 CASSLNRDRDEAFF
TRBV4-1 CASSQVRFGTGSYGYTF
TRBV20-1 CSASGGYGYTF
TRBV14 CASSPSGDRGRKYF
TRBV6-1 CASSENFSRGGHNEQFF
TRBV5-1 CASSLAGLAGASTDTQYF
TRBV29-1 CSVWASSGNTIYF
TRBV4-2 CASSYRTGGCNYGYTF
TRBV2 CASSGRQALFKPQHF
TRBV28 CASSPGEGAEQETQYF
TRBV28 CASSLIPHAVGKSGGYTF
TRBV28 CASSPSDSSGNTIYF
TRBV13 CASPQSGGGQKYEQYF
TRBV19 CASSTPLMNTEAFF
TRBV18 CASSPPSGQETQYF
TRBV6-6 CASSATGELNGYTF
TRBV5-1 CASSCDGAGAKNIQYF
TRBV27 CASSLSPETGHYGYTF
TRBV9 CASSARQGQSQETQYF
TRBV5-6 CASSLGLKQGDGYTF
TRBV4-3 CASSQDPAGRTEAFF